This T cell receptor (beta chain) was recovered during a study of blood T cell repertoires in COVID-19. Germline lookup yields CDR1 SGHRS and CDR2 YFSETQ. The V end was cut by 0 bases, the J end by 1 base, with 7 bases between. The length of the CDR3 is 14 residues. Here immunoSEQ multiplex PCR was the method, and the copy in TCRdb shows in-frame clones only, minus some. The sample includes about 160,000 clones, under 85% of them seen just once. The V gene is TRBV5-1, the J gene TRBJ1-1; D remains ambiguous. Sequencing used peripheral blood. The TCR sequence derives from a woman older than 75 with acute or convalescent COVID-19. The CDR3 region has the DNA TGCGCCAGCAGCTTGGGTCAGGCGAACACTGAAGCTTTCTTT. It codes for CASSLGQANTEAFF.